Each of the 21 T cell receptor beta chains below was sequenced from the same sample in a study of cytomegalovirus exposure and HLA in healthy donors. Use of 60 Vbeta and 13 Jbeta primers characterized the PCR. This table comes from immunoSEQ multiplex PCR, and its TCRdb copy is limited to in-frame clones, with some not included. The repertoire holds some 180,000 clones, with roughly 67% as singletons. Sequencing was done on a sample of PBMCs. These receptors originate from a woman aged 18-35 years in good health and CMV-seropositive.

V and J are TRBV25-1 and TRBJ2-1; D might be TRBD1 (6 bases). The CDR3 extends over 14 amino acids. The V gene's germline CDR1 is MGHDK and CDR2 SYGVNS. The V and J ends lost 4 bases and 9 bases respectively, with 16 bases between them. The CDR3: CASSADTGLSEQFF. In nucleotides, the CDR3 is TGTGCCAGCAGTGCCGACACAGGGTTAAGTGAGCAGTTCTTC. Looking up the rest from reference TRBV25-1 and TRBJ2-1 gives the full variable domain: EADIYQTPRYLVIGTGKKITLECSQTMGHDKMYWYQQDPGMELHLIHYSYGVNSTEKGDLSSESTVSRIRTEHFPLTLESARPSHTSQYLCASSADTGLSEQFFGPGTRLTVL.

The chain is built from TRBV7-9 and TRBJ2-7, with TRBD1 identical over 7 bases. CDR3 length equals 17 residues. V gave up 4 bases and J gave up 4 bases; unmatched junction bases: 16. CDR1 and CDR2 from the germline V gene are SEHNR and FQNEAQ (reference sequence). CDR3 DNA: TGTGCCAGCAGCTCGGCCGGGGCAGGGGGTTCTCCGTACGAGCAGTACTTC. Translating it yields CASSSAGAGGSPYEQYF.

The V call is TRBV5-4, the J call TRBJ2-1, with TRBD2 matching over 8 bases. Trimming removed 0 bases from V and 9 bases from J; junction bases left unmatched: 8. Germline V CDR1 and CDR2: SGHNT, YYREEE (reference sequence). This CDR3 has 15 amino acids. The CDR3 DNA sequence: TGTGCCAGCAGCTTGGAGGTCGGGGGGGCGGGTGAGCAGTTCTTC. It translates to CASSLEVGGAGEQFF.

The J gene is TRBJ2-1, the V gene TRBV9; no clear D gene. V lost 5 bases, J lost 4 bases, and 13 bases lay in between. Germline V gives CDR1 SGDLS, CDR2 YYNGEE. The CDR3 extends over 14 amino acids. The CDR3 DNA follows: TGTGCCAGCAGAGCGACCGACGTATACAATGAGCAGTTCTTC. Its protein is CASRATDVYNEQFF.

The chain has TRBV30 and TRBJ2-2, with D possibly matching TRBD1 (6 bases). The CDR3 runs to 13 residues. Germline values: CDR1 GTSNPN, CDR2 SVGIG (reference sequence). Trimming pared 4 bases from V and 4 bases from J, leaving 10 bases between. The CDR3: CAWTGASTGELFF. DNA for the CDR3: TGTGCCTGGACAGGGGCAAGCACCGGGGAGCTGTTTTTT.

V usage is TRBV5-5 and J usage is TRBJ1-1; D call uncertain. The CDR3 runs to 13 residues. V shed 0 bases and J shed 7 bases, with 10 bases lying between them. Germline V lookup: CDR1 SGHKS, CDR2 YYEKEE (reference sequence). This chain's CDR3 is CASSLVRVGEAFF. CDR3 nucleotides: TGTGCCAGCAGCTTGGTTCGGGTGGGTGAAGCTTTCTTT.

This clone appeared a few times. The identical CDR3 is also encoded by other nucleotide sequences in the sample. This chain uses TRBV19 with TRBJ1-1, with TRBD1 matching 9 bases. V shed 4 bases, J shed 4 bases, and the junction held 1 base outside the gene matches. The CDR3 runs to 13 residues. In germline, CDR1 is LNHDA, CDR2 SQIVND (reference sequence). The CDR3 DNA reads as TGTGCCAGTAGTACGACAGGGGGCACTGAAGCTTTCTTT. It specifies CASSTTGGTEAFF.

The J gene is TRBJ2-7, the V gene TRBV27, with 10 positions matching TRBD1. The CDR3 spans 15 residues. Germline CDR1 is MNHEY and CDR2 is SMNVEV (reference sequence). The J segment lost 2 bases and the V segment lost 2 bases, leaving 3 bases of the junction unmatched. The CDR3 region is CASSLETGGTYEQYF. DNA for the CDR3: TGTGCCAGCAGTTTAGAGACAGGGGGCACCTACGAGCAGTACTTC.

For the CDR3, the DNA is TGCGCCAGCAGCCAGGGACAGGGGAGGAAGAACACTGAAGCTTTCTTT. This translates into CASSQGQGRKNTEAFF. The gene calls are TRBV4-1 and TRBJ1-1; 10 bases match TRBD1. Germline V gene data show CDR1 as MGHRA and CDR2 as YSYEKL. J lost 1 base, V lost 3 bases, and 5 bases had no gene match. The CDR3 loop spans 16 amino acids.

This clone was counted between two and nine times. This chain connects TRBV7-9 to TRBJ2-7, with TRBD2 as a possible D gene (6 bases). Germline V gene data show CDR1 as SEHNR and CDR2 as FQNEAQ (reference sequence). Trimming left V 7 bases short and J 0 bases short, with 13 bases between. The CDR3 is 14 residues long. CDR3 in DNA: TGTGCCAGCACAGCGGGCCTAAGCTCCTACGAGCAGTACTTC. Translating gives CASTAGLSSYEQYF.

This chain's CDR3 is CASSQDLTGTGSTNEKLFF. CDR3 coding DNA: TGCGCCAGCAGCCAAGATCTAACCGGGACAGGGTCAACTAATGAAAAACTGTTTTTT. This sequence joins TRBV4-3 and TRBJ1-4, with 9 bases lining up with TRBD1. Trimming cost V 0 bases and J 0 bases; bases outside gene matches: 8. CDR1 is LGHNA, CDR2 YSLEER, per germline. This CDR3 is built from 19 residues.

V gene TRBV6-1 combines with J gene TRBJ1-2; 7 nucleotides line up with TRBD1. J was trimmed by 3 bases and V by 0 bases; bases with no gene match: 10. CDR3 length: 17 residues. Germline values: CDR1 MNHNS, CDR2 SASEGT. CDR3 amino acids: CASSEAARLRGYYGYTF. The CDR3 region has the DNA TGTGCCAGCAGTGAAGCTGCCCGACTCAGGGGGTACTATGGCTACACCTTC.

V gene TRBV19 combines with J gene TRBJ1-4, with a possible D match to TRBD1 (5 bases). This CDR3 contains 14 residues. The germline CDR1 and CDR2 sequences are LNHDA and SQIVND (reference sequence). V gave up 5 bases and J gave up 3 bases, with 10 bases separating them. The CDR3, as DNA: TGTGCCAGTAGTGCGGGGCATCCTAATGAAAAACTGTTTTTT. It translates to CASSAGHPNEKLFF. Supplemented by reference TRBV19 and TRBJ1-4, the full variable domain reads DGGITQSPKYLFRKEGQNVTLSCEQNLNHDAMYWYRQDPGQGLRLIYYSQIVNDFQKGDIAEGYSVSREKKESFPLTVTSAQKNPTAFYLCASSAGHPNEKLFFGSGTQLSVL.

This clone was counted a single time. V gene TRBV5-1 combines with J gene TRBJ2-2; D perhaps matches TRBD2 (5 bases). The CDR3 has 15 residues. Germline V gene sequence: CDR1 SGHRS, CDR2 YFSETQ. Trimming removed 6 bases from V and 4 bases from J, with 16 bases in between. CDR3 DNA sequence: TGCGCCAGCACCCCTTTGGTCGCGGGCACCGGGGAGCTGTTTTTT. Amino acids: CASTPLVAGTGELFF.

The chain joins TRBV30 to TRBJ1-3, with a possible D match to TRBD1 (5 bases). CDR3 length: 14 amino acids. Trimming took off 2 bases at V and 2 bases at J, with 10 bases between the two ends. From germline, CDR1 is GTSNPN and CDR2 SVGIG (reference sequence). CDR3: CAWSRTFAGNTIYF. The DNA of the CDR3 is TGTGCCTGGAGTAGGACATTCGCTGGAAACACCATATATTTT.

V usage is TRBV5-1 and J usage is TRBJ1-5, with 9 positions matching TRBD1. There are 15 residues in the CDR3. The V segment lost 4 bases and the J segment 4 bases; nucleotides outside the gene matches: 6. Germline V CDR1 and CDR2: SGHRS, YFSETQ. Here the CDR3 DNA reads TGCGCCAGCAGCCTGGGACAGGGCATGAATCAGCCCCAGCATTTT. This sequence encodes CASSLGQGMNQPQHF.

The V gene is TRBV11-3, the J gene TRBJ2-7; 9 bases map to TRBD1. Germline CDR1 SGHNT, CDR2 YENEEA. The CDR3 has 16 residues. V shed 4 bases and J 5 bases; nucleotides not matched to a gene: 12. The CDR3 bases are TGTGCCAGCAGCTCCGGATCCGGGACAGGGAGCCACGAGCAGTACTTC. Translated, it gives CASSSGSGTGSHEQYF.

The chain links TRBV19 to TRBJ1-1; possibly TRBD1 for D (6 bases). Trimming took off 8 bases at V and 1 base at J, with 20 bases between the two ends. Germline V gives CDR1 LNHDA, CDR2 SQIVND (reference sequence). CDR3 length: 16 amino acids. CDR3 sequence: CASRGAQDSENTEAFF. The CDR3, as DNA: TGTGCCAGTCGGGGGGCTCAGGACAGCGAGAACACTGAAGCTTTCTTT.

The V and J genes are TRBV5-1 and TRBJ1-6, with a weak D call TRBD1 (5 bases). V was trimmed by 1 base and J by 6 bases, leaving 8 bases between them. CDR3 length: 14 amino acids. Germline CDR1 SGHRS, CDR2 YFSETQ. This CDR3 reads CASSLSQVNSPLHF. The CDR3 DNA reads as TGCGCCAGCAGCTTGTCACAGGTTAATTCACCCCTCCACTTT.

This clone was counted between two and nine times. The CDR3 sequence is CASSWTSGGASYEQYF. Written as DNA, the CDR3 is TGTGCCAGCAGTTGGACTAGCGGGGGGGCTTCGTACGAGCAGTACTTC. The chain uses TRBV7-2 and TRBJ2-7, with 15 bases aligning to TRBD2. V lost 6 bases, J lost 4 bases, and 7 bases stayed unmatched. Germline-derived CDR1 and CDR2 are SGHTA and FQGNSA. This CDR3 comprises 16 residues.

The CDR3 here is CASSVEAGANQPQHF. The CDR3 DNA reads as TGTGCCAGCAGCGTAGAGGCGGGTGCCAATCAGCCCCAGCATTTT. The chain combines TRBV9 with TRBJ1-5; no reliable D call. CDR1 is SGDLS and CDR2 is YYNGEE in the germline V gene. Trimming removed 0 bases at V and 3 bases at J, with 10 bases between. The CDR3 is 15 amino acids.